The count of the clone carrying this T cell receptor (beta chain) is one. CDR3 length equals 17 residues. Germline V gene data show CDR1 as WSHSY and CDR2 as SAAADI. V shed 3 bases, J shed 4 bases, and the junction held 12 bases outside the gene matches. This sample was included in a study of T-cell reconstitution after alpha-beta-depleted transplantation in children. A TCRbeta library incorporating unique molecular identifiers was prepared. TCRdb passed the PCR reads through MiXCR, listing each CDR3 protein once. The sample carries over 150,000 distinct CDR3 sequences, 14% to 15% recorded once. The TCR comes from a human donor who donated a stem cell graft to a child with acute lymphoblastic leukemia. This specimen consisted of PBMCs from the stem cell graft donor, obtained from the stem cell graft. The rearrangement joins TRBV10-2 to TRBJ2-7; 10 bases are shared with TRBD2. The DNA of the CDR3 is TGCGCCAGCAGTGACGGGGTTCGGGCTAGCGGGAGATACGAGCAGTACTTC. Translated, it gives CASSDGVRASGRYEQYF.